A single sample is the source of the 29 T cell receptor beta chains below, sequenced in a study of control samples from healthy donors and cancer patients. Produced via immunoSEQ multiplex PCR; TCRdb's table is partial and in-frame only. The sample holds around 140,000 clones; 92% are singletons and the top ten take roughly 6%. Sequencing was performed on blood. The receptors derive from a man younger than 35 in good health.

The V and J genes are TRBV5-1 and TRBJ2-7, with 9 positions matching TRBD2. The J segment lost 0 bases and the V segment lost 5 bases, leaving 6 bases of the junction unmatched. The CDR3 consists of 15 residues. Per the germline V gene, CDR1 is SGHRS and CDR2 is YFSETQ. This CDR3 is CASRPGLASSYEQYF. As DNA, the CDR3 is TGCGCCAGCAGGCCGGGACTAGCAAGCTCCTACGAGCAGTACTTC. Using reference TRBV5-1 and TRBJ2-7 for the parts outside the CDR3, the full variable domain is KAGVTQTPRYLIKTRGQQVTLSCSPISGHRSVSWYQQTPGQGLQFLFEYFSETQRNKGNFPGRFSGRQFSNSRSEMNVSTLELGDSALYLCASRPGLASSYEQYFGPGTRLTVT.

The chain employs TRBV9 and TRBJ2-7; 11 nucleotides align to TRBD2. CDR3 size: 14 residues. CDR1 SGDLS and CDR2 YYNGEE come from the germline V gene. The trim removed 3 bases at V and 4 bases at J, leaving 3 bases unmatched. The CDR3 DNA follows: TGTGCCAGCAGCGGGACTAGCGGGCCGTACGAGCAGTACTTC. It yields the protein CASSGTSGPYEQYF.

The count of this clone is one. The gene calls are TRBV7-6 and TRBJ2-7; D call uncertain. The CDR3 length is 13 residues. Deletions cut 0 bases from V and 3 bases from J, with 6 bases between. Germline CDR1 SGHVS, CDR2 FNYEAQ. As DNA, the CDR3 is TGTGCCAGCAGCTTAGCTATCGGCTACGAGCAGTACTTC. Protein product: CASSLAIGYEQYF.

The chain recombines TRBV7-3 with TRBJ2-2; D assignment may be TRBD1 or TRBD2 (5 bases each). The V gene lost 6 bases and the J gene lost 0 bases, with 8 bases spanning the gap. The CDR3 covers 14 residues. Germline values: CDR1 SGHTA, CDR2 FQGTGA. The CDR3 loop is CASSRGANTGELFF. DNA for the CDR3: TGTGCCAGCAGTCGGGGCGCGAACACCGGGGAGCTGTTTTTT.

This clone was seen just once. The chain is built from TRBV5-1 and TRBJ1-6; D is perhaps TRBD1 (6 bases). Trimming removed 2 bases from V and 8 bases from J, with 14 bases in between. CDR1 and CDR2 (germline): SGHRS, YFSETQ. The CDR3 covers 15 residues. For the CDR3, the DNA is TGCGCCAGCAGCTTCCAGGACAGCAGATATTCACCCCTCCACTTT. This sequence encodes CASSFQDSRYSPLHF.

The genes are TRBV4-1 and TRBJ1-2; unclear D gene. The CDR3 spans 15 residues. Germline V gene lookup returns CDR1 MGHRA and CDR2 YSYEKL. The ends were cut back, 4 bases at V and 4 bases at J, with 16 bases in the middle. The CDR3 nucleotides read TGCGCCAGCAGCCCCCGGGAGGGTGATAGCTATGGCTACACCTTC. It codes for CASSPREGDSYGYTF.

Concerning this clone itself: Distinct nucleotide sequences in the sample also encode this CDR3. The chain joins TRBV5-6 to TRBJ2-1; the D is unclear. The V end was cut by 2 bases, the J end by 6 bases, with 6 bases between. The CDR3 totals 12 residues. Germline assignment: CDR1 SGHDT and CDR2 YYEEEE. The CDR3 sequence is CASSLGGNEQFF. CDR3 nucleotide sequence: TGTGCCAGCAGCTTAGGCGGCAATGAGCAGTTCTTC.

The J gene is TRBJ2-1, the V gene TRBV2; unclear D gene. The V end was cut by 3 bases, the J end by 8 bases, with 17 bases between. Germline V gives CDR1 SNHLY, CDR2 FYNNEI. This CDR3 has 15 amino acids. The CDR3 DNA sequence: TGTGCCAGCAGTGAGATCTGGCCGGCCCCGGATGAGCAGTTCTTC. It specifies CASSEIWPAPDEQFF. The full variable domain, in which reference TRBV2 and TRBJ2-1 provide the parts outside the CDR3, is EPEVTQTPSHQVTQMGQEVILRCVPISNHLYFYWYRQILGQKVEFLVSFYNNEISEKSEIFDDQFSVERPDGSNFTLKIRSTKLEDSAMYFCASSEIWPAPDEQFFGPGTRLTVL.

The chain employs TRBV19 and TRBJ1-3; 8 bases align to TRBD1. This CDR3 contains 15 residues. The germline gives CDR1 LNHDA, CDR2 SQIVND (reference sequence). Trimming removed 10 bases from V and 2 bases from J; junction bases left unmatched: 10. The CDR3 reads CATTPATGAGNTIYF. CDR3 in DNA: TGTGCCACCACCCCGGCGACAGGGGCTGGAAACACCATATATTTT. Full variable domain (rest looked up from reference TRBV19 and TRBJ1-3): DGGITQSPKYLFRKEGQNVTLSCEQNLNHDAMYWYRQDPGQGLRLIYYSQIVNDFQKGDIAEGYSVSREKKESFPLTVTSAQKNPTAFYLCATTPATGAGNTIYFGEGSWLTVV.

The rearrangement uses TRBV12-5 and TRBJ2-3; D is ambiguous. V lost 2 bases, J lost 5 bases, and 20 bases lay in between. The germline gives CDR1 LGHNT, CDR2 FRNRAP. CDR3 length: 17 amino acids. The CDR3 nucleotides are TGTGCTAGTGGTTTGTTTAGTTGGTACGGGTTGAGAGATACGCAGTATTTT. Its translation is CASGLFSWYGLRDTQYF.

This clone was counted a single time. The rearrangement uses TRBV25-1 and TRBJ2-2; D unresolved. The CDR3 spans 13 residues. Deletions cut 4 bases from V and 2 bases from J, with 5 bases between. The germline gives CDR1 MGHDK, CDR2 SYGVNS. The CDR3 nucleotides are TGTGCCAGCAGTGTCCTAAACACCGGGGAGCTGTTTTTT. Encoded protein: CASSVLNTGELFF.

To note about this clone: At one of its ends the junction is not consistent with the germline gene, which may arise from a read error. The rearrangement joins TRBV5-4 to TRBJ1-2; 7 positions match TRBD1. CDR1 and CDR2 from the germline V gene are SGHNT and YYREEE (reference sequence). This CDR3 has 16 residues. CDR3 in amino acids: CASNRNTQGNFFGYTF. For the CDR3, the DNA is TGTGCCAGCAACCGGAATACACAGGGGAATTTCTTTGGCTACACCTTT.

The rearrangement links TRBV25-1 to TRBJ2-5; D unclear. The CDR3 has 11 amino acids. The germline CDR1 and CDR2 sequences are MGHDK and SYGVNS. Trimming took off 3 bases at V and 5 bases at J, with 4 bases between the two ends. The CDR3 bases are TGTGCCAGCAGTGAGGGGGAGACCCAGTACTTC. This sequence encodes CASSEGETQYF.

The V gene is TRBV10-3, the J gene TRBJ2-7; maybe TRBD2 (7 bases). CDR3 length: 16 residues. Germline CDR1 reads ENHRY; CDR2 reads SYGVKD. The V gene lost 3 bases and the J gene lost 7 bases, with 22 bases spanning the gap. Here the CDR3 reads CAISDLWAGAQGEQYF. CDR3 DNA sequence: TGTGCCATCAGTGATCTCTGGGCGGGGGCCCAGGGGGAGCAGTACTTC.

The V and J genes are TRBV7-2 and TRBJ1-1; no reliable D call. The germline CDR1 and CDR2 sequences are SGHTA and FQGNSA. V lost 5 bases and J 0 bases, leaving 16 bases between the germline ends. This CDR3 spans 16 amino acids. The CDR3 DNA is TGTGCCAGCAGCCTACAAGTGGCCAGAATGAACACTGAAGCTTTCTTT. This codes for CASSLQVARMNTEAFF.

The rearrangement links TRBV12-5 to TRBJ2-2, with 12 bases lining up with TRBD2. Per the germline V gene, CDR1 is LGHNT and CDR2 is FRNRAP. V was pared by 0 bases and J by 4 bases, with 18 bases of the junction left unmatched. CDR3 length: 22 amino acids. CDR3 nucleotide sequence: TGTGCTAGTGGTTTGGTAATCCTCCCGCTAGCGGGGGGGCCAAGTTCCACCGGGGAGCTGTTTTTT. Protein product: CASGLVILPLAGGPSSTGELFF.

The chain employs TRBV21-1 and TRBJ1-1. TRBV21-1 is given as a pseudogene. This CDR3 comprises 15 residues. CDR3 region: CASNETELMNTEAFF. CDR3 sequence (DNA): TGTGCCAGCAACGAGACGGAATTAATGAACACTGAAGCTTTCTTT.

V gene TRBV3-1 (or the pseudogene TRBV3-2) combines with J gene TRBJ2-3, with D uncertain. The germline V and J ends were trimmed by 4 bases and 2 bases, with 10 bases remaining between them. CDR3 length: 14 residues. From germline, CDR1 is LGHDT and CDR2 YNNKEL (reference sequence). CDR3 in amino acids: CASSPAQVTDTQYF. The CDR3 nucleotides read TGTGCCAGCAGCCCGGCGCAAGTCACAGATACGCAGTATTTT.

The chain uses TRBV3-1 (or the pseudogene TRBV3-2) and TRBJ2-1; D gene unclear. The CDR3 runs 16 residues. The V gene's germline CDR1 is LGHDT and CDR2 YNNKEL (reference sequence). Between the trimmed V and J ends, which lost 4 bases and 0 bases, there was a span of 13 bases. The CDR3 coding sequence is TGTGCCAGCAGCCCCCAGGCAAGTCCCTCCTACAATGAGCAGTTCTTC. Translated, it gives CASSPQASPSYNEQFF.

The chain is built from TRBV6-6 and TRBJ2-5; D ambiguous. Germline V gene lookup returns CDR1 MNHNY and CDR2 SVGAGI (reference sequence). V was pared by 2 bases and J by 5 bases, with 9 bases between. There are 13 residues in the CDR3. CDR3 protein: CASSYVGLETQYF. In nucleotides, the CDR3 is TGTGCCAGCAGTTACGTGGGGTTGGAGACCCAGTACTTC.

The V and J genes are TRBV3-1 (or the pseudogene TRBV3-2) and TRBJ2-5; 11 bases align to TRBD2. Germline V gene sequence: CDR1 LGHDT, CDR2 YNNKEL (reference sequence). V was pared by 4 bases and J by 5 bases, with 9 bases of the junction left unmatched. This CDR3 has 16 residues. The CDR3 region is CASSPEWTSGRETQYF. CDR3 in DNA: TGTGCCAGCAGCCCGGAGTGGACTAGCGGGCGGGAGACCCAGTACTTC.

The chain is built from TRBV5-1 and TRBJ2-7, with D perhaps given as TRBD1 or TRBD2 (5 bases each). The germline V and J ends were trimmed by 1 base and 2 bases, with 16 bases remaining between them. This CDR3 contains 16 residues. Germline V CDR1 and CDR2: SGHRS, YFSETQ. The CDR3 is CASSLSGQVTTYEQYF. Written as DNA, the CDR3 is TGCGCCAGCAGCTTGTCGGGGCAGGTGACTACCTACGAGCAGTACTTC.

As to this clone: Distinct nucleotide sequences in the sample also encode this CDR3. The chain joins TRBV2 to TRBJ2-7; no reliable D call. Germline loops: CDR1 SNHLY, CDR2 FYNNEI. V shed 0 bases and J shed 4 bases, with 1 base lying between them. The CDR3 consists of 11 residues. The DNA of the CDR3 is TGTGCCAGCAGTGAAGCGTACGAGCAGTACTTC. Encoded protein: CASSEAYEQYF.

This chain links TRBV19 with TRBJ1-5, with D unclear. The CDR3 runs 13 residues. V lost 6 bases and J lost 4, with 10 bases in between. CDR1 and CDR2 (germline): LNHDA, SQIVND (reference sequence). CDR3 residues: CASSPDVNQPQHF. The CDR3 nucleotides read TGTGCCAGTAGCCCGGACGTGAATCAGCCCCAGCATTTT.

The chain uses TRBV19 and TRBJ2-1, with 9 bases that match TRBD1. Germline V gives CDR1 LNHDA, CDR2 SQIVND (reference sequence). This CDR3 is 16 amino acids long. With V trimmed by 5 bases and J by 6 bases, 11 bases remained unmatched. CDR3 amino acids: CASSPQTGGGLNEQFF. DNA for the CDR3: TGTGCCAGTAGTCCCCAGACAGGGGGTGGGCTCAATGAGCAGTTCTTC.

The chain recombines TRBV30 with TRBJ2-1; TRBD2 matches 7 bases. CDR1 is GTSNPN and CDR2 is SVGIG in the germline V gene (reference sequence). There are 14 residues in the CDR3. With V trimmed by 5 bases and J by 0 bases, 4 bases remained unmatched. Here the CDR3 DNA reads TGTGCCTGGGAAGCGGGATTCTCCTACAATGAGCAGTTCTTC. Its protein product is CAWEAGFSYNEQFF.

The V and J genes are TRBV9 and TRBJ2-1; TRBD2 is a possible D gene (6 bases). Looked up from germline, CDR1 is SGDLS and CDR2 is YYNGEE. Trimming shortened V by 0 bases and J by 8 bases, and 15 bases separated the two germline ends. This CDR3 has 15 amino acids. The CDR3 DNA reads as TGTGCCAGCAGCGTAGGCGGGGCTTTAGGGCATGAGCAGTTCTTC. It codes for CASSVGGALGHEQFF.

The CDR3 DNA reads as TGTGCCAGCAGCCAAAATACAGGGAACACAGATACGCAGTATTTT. This sequence encodes CASSQNTGNTDTQYF. The chain recombines TRBV3-1 (or the pseudogene TRBV3-2) with TRBJ2-3; possible D gene TRBD1, 6 bases. V was trimmed by 2 bases and J by 2 bases, leaving 11 bases between them. Germline V gene data show CDR1 as LGHDT and CDR2 as YNNKEL (reference sequence). The CDR3 sequence is 15 residues long.

The chain joins TRBV5-1 to TRBJ2-7, with TRBD1 as a possible D gene (5 bases). V lost 0 bases to trimming and J lost 5 bases, with 18 bases between them. CDR1 and CDR2 from the germline V gene are SGHRS and YFSETQ. The CDR3 is 16 amino acids. DNA of the CDR3: TGCGCCAGCAGCTTGGGGGGCGCTTCCAGGGTCCACGAGCAGTACTTC. Its translation is CASSLGGASRVHEQYF.